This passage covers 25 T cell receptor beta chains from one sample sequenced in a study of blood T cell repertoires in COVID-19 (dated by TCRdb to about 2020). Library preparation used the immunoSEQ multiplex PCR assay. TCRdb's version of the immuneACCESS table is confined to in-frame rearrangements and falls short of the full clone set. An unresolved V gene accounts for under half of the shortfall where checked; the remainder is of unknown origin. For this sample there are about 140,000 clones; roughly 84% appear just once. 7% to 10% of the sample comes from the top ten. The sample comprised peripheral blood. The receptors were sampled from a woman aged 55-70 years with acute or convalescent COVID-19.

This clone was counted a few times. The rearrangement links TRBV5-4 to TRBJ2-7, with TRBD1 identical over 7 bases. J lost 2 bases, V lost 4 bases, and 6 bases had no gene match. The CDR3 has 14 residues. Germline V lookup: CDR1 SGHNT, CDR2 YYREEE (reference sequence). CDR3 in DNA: TGTGCCAGCAGCGCCGGGACAGTACCCTACGAGCAGTACTTC. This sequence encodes CASSAGTVPYEQYF. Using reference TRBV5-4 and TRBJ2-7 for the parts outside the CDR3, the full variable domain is ETGVTQSPTHLIKTRGQQVTLRCSSQSGHNTVSWYQQALGQGPQFIFQYYREEENGRGNFPPRFSGLQFPNYSSELNVNALELDDSALYLCASSAGTVPYEQYFGPGTRLTVT.

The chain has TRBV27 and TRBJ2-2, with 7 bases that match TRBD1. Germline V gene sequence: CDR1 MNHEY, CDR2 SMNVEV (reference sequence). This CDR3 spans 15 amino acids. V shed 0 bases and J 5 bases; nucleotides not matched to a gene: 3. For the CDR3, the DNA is TGTGCCAGCAGTTTATCGCCGACAGGGACCGGGGAGCTGTTTTTT. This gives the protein CASSLSPTGTGELFF.

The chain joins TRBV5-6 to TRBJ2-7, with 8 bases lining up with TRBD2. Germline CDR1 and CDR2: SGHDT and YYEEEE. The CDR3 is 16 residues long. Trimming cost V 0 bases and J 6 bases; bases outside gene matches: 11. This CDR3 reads CASSLGLGSGVPEQYF. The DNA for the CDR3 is TGTGCCAGCAGCTTGGGTCTTGGTAGCGGGGTGCCCGAGCAGTACTTC. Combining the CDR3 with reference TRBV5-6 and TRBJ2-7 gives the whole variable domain DAGVTQSPTHLIKTRGQQVTLRCSPKSGHDTVSWYQQALGQGPQFIFQYYEEEERQRGNFPDRFSGHQFPNYSSELNVNALLLGDSALYLCASSLGLGSGVPEQYFGPGTRLTVT.

DNA of the CDR3: TGTGCCTGGAGTGTGGGCCTTCCCAATCAGCCCCAGCATTTT. Translated: CAWSVGLPNQPQHF. The V and J genes are TRBV30 and TRBJ1-5; no clear D. Deletions cut 0 bases from V and 3 bases from J, with 9 bases between. The CDR3 contains 14 residues. The germline CDR1 and CDR2 sequences are GTSNPN and SVGIG (reference sequence). The full variable domain, in which reference TRBV30 and TRBJ1-5 provide the parts outside the CDR3, is SQTIHQWPATLVQPVGSPLSLECTVEGTSNPNLYWYRQAAGRGLQLLFYSVGIGQISSEVPQNLSASRPQDRQFILSSKKLLLSDSGFYLCAWSVGLPNQPQHFGDGTRLSIL.

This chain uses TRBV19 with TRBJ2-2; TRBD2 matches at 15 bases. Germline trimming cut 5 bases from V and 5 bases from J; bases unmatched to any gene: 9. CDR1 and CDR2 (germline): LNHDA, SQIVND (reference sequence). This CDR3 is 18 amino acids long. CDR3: CASSFGLAGGPRTGELFF. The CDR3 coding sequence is TGTGCCAGTAGTTTCGGACTAGCGGGGGGGCCGAGGACCGGGGAGCTGTTTTTT.

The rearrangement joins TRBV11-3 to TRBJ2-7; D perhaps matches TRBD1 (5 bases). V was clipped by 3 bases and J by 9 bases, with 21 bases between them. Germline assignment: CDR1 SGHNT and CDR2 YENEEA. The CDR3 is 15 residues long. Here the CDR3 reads CASSLTDRTQRRQYF. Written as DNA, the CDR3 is TGTGCCAGCAGCTTGACCGACAGAACCCAGAGACGGCAGTACTTC.

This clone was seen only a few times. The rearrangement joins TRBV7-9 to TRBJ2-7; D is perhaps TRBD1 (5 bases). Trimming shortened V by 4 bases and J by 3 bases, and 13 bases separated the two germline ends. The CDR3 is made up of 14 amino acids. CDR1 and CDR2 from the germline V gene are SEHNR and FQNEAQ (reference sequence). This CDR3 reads CASSSLGADYEQYF. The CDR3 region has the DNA TGTGCCAGCAGCTCCCTTGGGGCGGACTACGAGCAGTACTTC.

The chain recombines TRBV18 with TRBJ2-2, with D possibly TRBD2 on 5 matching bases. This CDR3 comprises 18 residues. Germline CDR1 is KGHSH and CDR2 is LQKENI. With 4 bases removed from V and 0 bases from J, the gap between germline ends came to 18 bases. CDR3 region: CASSLRGLSSTNTGELFF. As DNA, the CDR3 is TGTGCCAGCTCACTTCGGGGTCTCTCTTCTACGAACACCGGGGAGCTGTTTTTT.

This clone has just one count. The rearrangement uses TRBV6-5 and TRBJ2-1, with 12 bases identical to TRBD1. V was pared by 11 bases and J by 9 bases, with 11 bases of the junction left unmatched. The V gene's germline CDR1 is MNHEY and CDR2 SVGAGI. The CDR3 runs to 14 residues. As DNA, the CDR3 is TGTGCCCAACTCCGGGACAGGGGGCGAAGTGAGCAGTTCTTC. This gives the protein CAQLRDRGRSEQFF.

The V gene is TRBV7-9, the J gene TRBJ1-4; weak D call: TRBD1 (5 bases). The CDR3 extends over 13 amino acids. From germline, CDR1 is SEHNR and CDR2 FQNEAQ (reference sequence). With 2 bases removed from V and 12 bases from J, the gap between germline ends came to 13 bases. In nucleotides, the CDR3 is TGTGCCAGCAGCTTAATGACAGTATCAGAACTGTTTTTT. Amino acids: CASSLMTVSELFF.

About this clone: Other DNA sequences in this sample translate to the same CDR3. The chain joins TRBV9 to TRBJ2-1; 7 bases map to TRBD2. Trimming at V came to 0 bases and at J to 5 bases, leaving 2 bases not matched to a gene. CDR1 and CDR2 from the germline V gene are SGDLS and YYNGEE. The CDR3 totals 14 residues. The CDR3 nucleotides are TGTGCCAGCAGCGTAGGCCTAGCGGACAATGAGCAGTTCTTC. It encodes CASSVGLADNEQFF.

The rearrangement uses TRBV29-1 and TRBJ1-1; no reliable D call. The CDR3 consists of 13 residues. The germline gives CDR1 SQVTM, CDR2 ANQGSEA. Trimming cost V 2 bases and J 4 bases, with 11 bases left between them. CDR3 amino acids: CSVEYGFGTEAFF. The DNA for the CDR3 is TGCAGCGTTGAATACGGTTTTGGCACTGAAGCTTTCTTT.

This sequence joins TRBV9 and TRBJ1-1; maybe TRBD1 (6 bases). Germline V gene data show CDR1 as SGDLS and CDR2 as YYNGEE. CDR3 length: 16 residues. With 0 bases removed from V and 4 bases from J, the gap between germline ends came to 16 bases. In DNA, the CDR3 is TGTGCCAGCAGCGTAGGGGAGGGACAAGGGGGCACTGAAGCTTTCTTT. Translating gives CASSVGEGQGGTEAFF.

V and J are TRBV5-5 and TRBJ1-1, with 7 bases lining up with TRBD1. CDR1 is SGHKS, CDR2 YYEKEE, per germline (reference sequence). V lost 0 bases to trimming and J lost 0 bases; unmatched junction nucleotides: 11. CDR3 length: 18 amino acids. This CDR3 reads CASSLVVGQVNMNTEAFF. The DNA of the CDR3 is TGTGCCAGCAGCTTGGTGGTCGGACAGGTCAATATGAACACTGAAGCTTTCTTT.

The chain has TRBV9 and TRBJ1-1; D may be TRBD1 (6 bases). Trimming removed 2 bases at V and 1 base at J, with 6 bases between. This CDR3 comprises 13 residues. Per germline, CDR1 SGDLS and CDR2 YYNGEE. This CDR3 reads CASSVDRNTEAFF. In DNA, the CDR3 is TGTGCCAGCAGCGTGGACAGGAACACTGAAGCTTTCTTT.

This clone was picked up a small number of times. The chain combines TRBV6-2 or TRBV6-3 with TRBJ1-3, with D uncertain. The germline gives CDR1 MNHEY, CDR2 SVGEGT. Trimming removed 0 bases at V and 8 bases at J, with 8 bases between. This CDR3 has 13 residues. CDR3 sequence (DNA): TGTGCCAGCAGTTACTCGAACGGGTACACCATATATTTT. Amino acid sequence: CASSYSNGYTIYF.

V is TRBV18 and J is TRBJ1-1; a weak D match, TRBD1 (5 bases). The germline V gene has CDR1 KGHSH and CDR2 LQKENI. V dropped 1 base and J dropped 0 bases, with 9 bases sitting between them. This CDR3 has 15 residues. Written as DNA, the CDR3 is TGTGCCAGCTCACCACAGGGGCCCCTGAACACTGAAGCTTTCTTT. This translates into CASSPQGPLNTEAFF. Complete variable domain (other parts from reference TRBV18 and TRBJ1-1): NAGVMQNPRHLVRRRGQEARLRCSPMKGHSHVYWYRQLPEEGLKFMVYLQKENIIDESGMPKERFSAEFPKEGPSILRIQQVVRGDSAAYFCASSPQGPLNTEAFFGQGTRLTVV.

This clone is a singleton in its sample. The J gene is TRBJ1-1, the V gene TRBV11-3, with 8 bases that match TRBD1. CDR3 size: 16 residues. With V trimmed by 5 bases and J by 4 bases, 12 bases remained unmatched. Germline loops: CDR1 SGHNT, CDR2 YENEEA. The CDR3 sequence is CASSPRTGTVITEAFF. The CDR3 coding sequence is TGTGCCAGCAGCCCAAGGACAGGGACGGTAATCACTGAAGCTTTCTTT. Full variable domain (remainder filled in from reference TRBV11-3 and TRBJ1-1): EAGVVQSPRYKIIEKKQPVAFWCNPISGHNTLYWYLQNLGQGPELLIRYENEEAVDDSQLPKDRFSAERLKGVDSTLKIQPAELGDSAVYLCASSPRTGTVITEAFFGQGTRLTVV.

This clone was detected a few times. DNA of the CDR3: TGTGCCAGCGGCGGGACAGGCAATCAGCCCCAGCATTTT. Protein sequence: CASGGTGNQPQHF. The chain links TRBV6-6 to TRBJ1-5; 7 bases map to TRBD1. CDR1 and CDR2 (germline): MNHNY, SVGAGI (reference sequence). With 8 bases clipped from V and 2 bases from J, the junction kept 3 bases outside the gene matches. CDR3 length: 13 residues.

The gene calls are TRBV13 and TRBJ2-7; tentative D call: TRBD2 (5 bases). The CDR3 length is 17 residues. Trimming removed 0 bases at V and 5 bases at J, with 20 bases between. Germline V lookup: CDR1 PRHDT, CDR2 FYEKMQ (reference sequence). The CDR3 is CASSLGLSRPYGDEQYF. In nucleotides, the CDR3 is TGTGCCAGCAGCTTAGGCCTGAGCCGGCCATACGGGGACGAGCAGTACTTC.

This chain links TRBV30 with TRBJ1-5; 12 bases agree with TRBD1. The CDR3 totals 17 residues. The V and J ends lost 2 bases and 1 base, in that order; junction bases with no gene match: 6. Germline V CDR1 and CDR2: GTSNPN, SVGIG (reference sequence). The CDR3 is CAWSPGTGGRSNQPQHF. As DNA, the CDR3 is TGTGCCTGGAGTCCCGGGACAGGGGGCCGAAGCAATCAGCCCCAGCATTTT. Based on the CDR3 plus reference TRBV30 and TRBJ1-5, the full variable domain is SQTIHQWPATLVQPVGSPLSLECTVEGTSNPNLYWYRQAAGRGLQLLFYSVGIGQISSEVPQNLSASRPQDRQFILSSKKLLLSDSGFYLCAWSPGTGGRSNQPQHFGDGTRLSIL.

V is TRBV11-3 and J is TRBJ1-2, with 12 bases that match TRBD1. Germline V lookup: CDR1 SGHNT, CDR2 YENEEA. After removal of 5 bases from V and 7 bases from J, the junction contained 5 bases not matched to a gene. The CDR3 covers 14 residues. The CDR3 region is CASSARDRGPGYTF. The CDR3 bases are TGTGCCAGCAGCGCCCGGGACAGGGGGCCTGGCTACACCTTC.

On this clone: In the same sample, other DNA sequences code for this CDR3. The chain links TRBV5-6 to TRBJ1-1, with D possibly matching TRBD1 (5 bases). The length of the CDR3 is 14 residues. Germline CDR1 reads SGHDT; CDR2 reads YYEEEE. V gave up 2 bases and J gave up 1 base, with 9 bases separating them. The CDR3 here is CASSFGQGNTEAFF. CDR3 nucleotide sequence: TGTGCCAGCAGCTTCGGGCAGGGGAACACTGAAGCTTTCTTT.

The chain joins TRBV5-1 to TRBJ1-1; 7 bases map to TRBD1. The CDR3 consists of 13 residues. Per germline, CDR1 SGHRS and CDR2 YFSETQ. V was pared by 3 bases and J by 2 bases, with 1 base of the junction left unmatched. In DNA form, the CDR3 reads TGCGCCAGCAGCTACAGGGGTAACACTGAAGCTTTCTTT. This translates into CASSYRGNTEAFF.

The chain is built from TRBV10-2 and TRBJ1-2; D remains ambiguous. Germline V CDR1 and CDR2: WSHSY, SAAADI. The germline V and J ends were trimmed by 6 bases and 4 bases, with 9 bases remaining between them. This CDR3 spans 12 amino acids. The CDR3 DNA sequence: TGCGCCAGCAGAACGGACTCCTATGGCTACACCTTC. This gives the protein CASRTDSYGYTF.